This T cell receptor beta chain was recorded in a study of blood T cell repertoires in COVID-19. Trimming at V came to 6 bases and at J to 0 bases, leaving 6 bases not matched to a gene. The CDR3 is 16 amino acids. The germline CDR1 and CDR2 sequences are LNHDA and SQIVND (reference sequence). Sequencing was performed with immunoSEQ multiplex PCR; in TCRdb, only in-frame clones are kept and a portion is missing. The table has roughly 160,000 clones, approximately 80% seen once; the top ten hold roughly 12%. The source is a man aged 45 to 65 who had recovered from COVID-19. V is TRBV19 and J is TRBJ2-3, with TRBD2 identical over 10 bases. Sequencing input: PBMCs or T cells enriched from blood (not recorded which). The CDR3 protein is CASRERGGPSTDTQYF. The CDR3 nucleotides are TGTGCCAGTAGGGAGCGGGGGGGCCCTAGCACAGATACGCAGTATTTT.